These 21 T cell receptor beta chains were sequenced from one sample in a study of cytomegalovirus exposure and HLA in healthy donors. A multiplex PCR was run with 60 Vbeta primers and 13 Jbeta primers. TCRdb's table, derived via immunoSEQ multiplex PCR, lists solely in-frame clones and lacks some. The sample lists about 150,000 clones; approximately 85% were seen once. Sequenced input: PBMCs. Receptor source: a young woman in good health and CMV-seronegative.

V is TRBV5-1 and J is TRBJ1-1; tentatively, D is TRBD1 (5 bases). This CDR3 is 16 amino acids long. The V gene lost 4 bases and the J gene lost 0 bases, with 16 bases spanning the gap. CDR1 is SGHRS and CDR2 is YFSETQ in the germline V gene. The CDR3 sequence is CASSATASIMNTEAFF. CDR3 nucleotide sequence: TGCGCCAGCAGCGCGACAGCATCTATAATGAACACTGAAGCTTTCTTT.

The rearrangement links TRBV7-2 to TRBJ2-2, with a tentative D call TRBD2 (6 bases). Germline assignment: CDR1 SGHTA and CDR2 FQGNSA. Trimming cost V 1 base and J 4 bases, with 13 bases left between them. The CDR3 extends over 16 amino acids. CDR3 nucleotides: TGTGCCAGCAGCTTAGACCCGCGAGCGGGCACCGGGGAGCTGTTTTTT. Protein sequence: CASSLDPRAGTGELFF.

V is TRBV9 and J is TRBJ2-5; 8 bases are a match to TRBD2. With V trimmed by 4 bases and J by 5 bases, 7 bases remained unmatched. Germline V gene lookup returns CDR1 SGDLS and CDR2 YYNGEE. The CDR3 runs 14 residues. CDR3 protein: CASSLGLVIETQYF. CDR3 bases: TGTGCCAGCAGCCTGGGACTAGTGATTGAGACCCAGTACTTC.

The sample holds a few counts of this clone. The chain combines TRBV27 with TRBJ2-1; 13 bases are a match to TRBD2. The J segment lost 3 bases and the V segment lost 2 bases, leaving 7 bases of the junction unmatched. This CDR3 region has 18 residues. Germline values: CDR1 MNHEY, CDR2 SMNVEV (reference sequence). The CDR3 protein is CASSLKGLAGFSYNEQFF. The DNA for the CDR3 is TGTGCCAGCAGTTTAAAGGGACTAGCGGGATTTAGCTACAATGAGCAGTTCTTC.

The rearrangement links TRBV6-1 to TRBJ2-2, with a possible D match to TRBD1 (6 bases). V was pared by 7 bases and J by 4 bases, with 16 bases between. CDR1 MNHNS and CDR2 SASEGT come from the germline V gene. The CDR3 has 15 amino acids. DNA of the CDR3: TGTGCCAGCAACCTCGGGATCAGGGGCACCGGGGAGCTGTTTTTT. Translated, it gives CASNLGIRGTGELFF.

The chain carries TRBV4-3 and TRBJ1-2; 7 bases are shared with TRBD1. With V trimmed by 0 bases and J by 4 bases, 14 bases remained unmatched. The germline CDR1 and CDR2 sequences are LGHNA and YSLEER. The CDR3 spans 18 residues. CDR3 protein: CASSQDGGRQGVFYGYTF. In nucleotides, the CDR3 is TGCGCCAGCAGCCAAGATGGGGGCCGACAGGGAGTCTTCTATGGCTACACCTTC.

The chain is built from TRBV28 and TRBJ1-1; no definite D call. V gave up 6 bases and J gave up 5 bases, with 7 bases separating them. CDR3 length: 11 residues. Germline loops: CDR1 MDHEN, CDR2 SYDVKM. Here the CDR3 reads CASSPTTEAFF. CDR3 in DNA: TGTGCCAGCAGCCCGACTACTGAAGCTTTCTTT.

The chain uses TRBV29-1 and TRBJ2-7; D may be TRBD1 (6 bases). Looked up from germline, CDR1 is SQVTM and CDR2 is ANQGSEA. CDR3 size: 11 residues. V lost 5 bases to trimming and J lost 6 bases, with 11 bases between them. The CDR3 loop is CSVQTGREQYF. The CDR3 coding sequence is TGCAGCGTTCAGACAGGCCGCGAGCAGTACTTC.

The V and J genes are TRBV6-4 and TRBJ1-2, with D possibly matching TRBD1 (6 bases). Germline V lookup: CDR1 MRHNA, CDR2 SNTAGT. V was clipped by 6 bases and J by 8 bases, with 16 bases between them. This CDR3 has 13 residues. The CDR3 loop reads CASSSGEGHGYTF. The CDR3 coding sequence is TGTGCCAGCAGCTCTGGGGAGGGACACGGCTACACCTTC.

This clone was recorded a few times. CDR3 residues: CASSTGQGAIGYTF. The CDR3 coding sequence is TGTGCCAGCAGCACGGGACAGGGGGCAATTGGCTACACCTTC. The V and J genes are TRBV5-4 and TRBJ1-2; TRBD1 matches 12 bases. The V gene end was trimmed by 4 bases and the J gene end by 7 bases; junction bases not matched to a gene: 5. Germline CDR1 SGHNT, CDR2 YYREEE (reference sequence). The CDR3 contains 14 residues.

This clone was counted a single time. This rearrangement joins TRBV19 to TRBJ2-7, with D maybe TRBD2 (6 bases). CDR3 length equals 13 residues. V was pared by 5 bases and J by 1 base, with 9 bases between. CDR1 and CDR2 from the germline V gene are LNHDA and SQIVND (reference sequence). The CDR3 nucleotides are TGTGCCAGTAGTCGGGGGTTATCCTACGAGCAGTACTTC. Its translation is CASSRGLSYEQYF. Drawing the rest from reference TRBV19 and TRBJ2-7, the complete variable domain is DGGITQSPKYLFRKEGQNVTLSCEQNLNHDAMYWYRQDPGQGLRLIYYSQIVNDFQKGDIAEGYSVSREKKESFPLTVTSAQKNPTAFYLCASSRGLSYEQYFGPGTRLTVT.

In DNA, the CDR3 is TGTGCCAGCACCAGGGGAGAGAACTATGGCTACACCTTC. Its protein is CASTRGENYGYTF. The V and J genes are TRBV6-5 and TRBJ1-2, with D perhaps TRBD1 (6 bases). The CDR3 runs 13 residues. The V gene lost 7 bases and the J gene lost 2 bases, with 11 bases spanning the gap. Germline assignment: CDR1 MNHEY and CDR2 SVGAGI.

This clone occurred a few times. The rearrangement joins TRBV6-6 to TRBJ1-3, with 9 bases lining up with TRBD1. The CDR3 has 16 residues. The germline gives CDR1 MNHNY, CDR2 SVGAGI (reference sequence). The V gene end was trimmed by 7 bases and the J gene end by 4 bases; junction bases not matched to a gene: 11. The DNA of the CDR3 is TGTGCCAGCACCGATCTGGGACAGGGATCCGGAAACACCATATATTTT. As protein: CASTDLGQGSGNTIYF.

The chain recombines TRBV27 with TRBJ2-1, with 11 bases matching TRBD2. With 0 bases clipped from V and 9 bases from J, the junction kept 4 bases outside the gene matches. The germline gives CDR1 MNHEY, CDR2 SMNVEV (reference sequence). The CDR3 extends over 15 amino acids. The chain's CDR3 is CASSLSLAGGPEQFF. The CDR3, as DNA: TGTGCCAGCAGTTTATCCCTAGCGGGAGGTCCTGAGCAGTTCTTC.

DNA of the CDR3: TGCGCCAGCAGCTTAGGGACAGGGGGATACACCGGGGAGCTGTTTTTT. Its protein product is CASSLGTGGYTGELFF. The rearrangement joins TRBV5-1 to TRBJ2-2; 11 positions match TRBD1. V trimming: 2 bases; J trimming: 3 bases; junction bases outside the gene matches: 3. The CDR3 runs 16 residues. Looked up from germline, CDR1 is SGHRS and CDR2 is YFSETQ.

The rearrangement joins TRBV19 to TRBJ1-2; TRBD1 is a possible D gene (6 bases). Germline CDR1 and CDR2: LNHDA and SQIVND (reference sequence). The CDR3 contains 14 residues. V was pared by 5 bases and J by 7 bases, with 17 bases between. Here the CDR3 reads CASSLSQGTGGYTF. CDR3 nucleotide sequence: TGTGCCAGTAGTCTCTCCCAGGGGACCGGTGGCTACACCTTC.

The J gene is TRBJ1-1, the V gene TRBV6-1; D is unclear. V was trimmed by 0 bases and J by 11 bases, leaving 19 bases between them. This CDR3 has 15 amino acids. CDR1 is MNHNS and CDR2 is SASEGT in the germline V gene. The CDR3, as DNA: TGTGCCAGCAGTGAAGCGCTTGGGAGATTCTGGCCGGCTTTCTTT. It is translated as CASSEALGRFWPAFF.

The chain carries TRBV7-6 and TRBJ2-7; 9 bases agree with TRBD2. In germline, CDR1 is SGHVS, CDR2 FNYEAQ. V shed 1 base, J shed 0 bases, and the junction held 10 bases outside the gene matches. CDR3 length equals 18 residues. The CDR3 DNA is TGTGCCAGCAGCTTAGGGACTAGCGCCTACAGGAGCTCCTACGAGCAGTACTTC. This translates into CASSLGTSAYRSSYEQYF.

This rearrangement joins TRBV27 to TRBJ2-7; 11 positions agree with TRBD2. The CDR3 spans 13 residues. Unmatched junction bases numbered 1, after V lost 8 bases and J lost 1 base. Germline CDR1 MNHEY, CDR2 SMNVEV (reference sequence). This CDR3 is CASRLAGSYEQYF. The CDR3 region has the DNA TGTGCCAGCCGACTAGCGGGATCCTACGAGCAGTACTTC.

The V gene is TRBV11-2, the J gene TRBJ2-1, with a tentative D call TRBD1 (6 bases). This CDR3 spans 13 amino acids. Germline V gene sequence: CDR1 SGHAT, CDR2 FQNNGV. V was shortened by 6 bases and J by 15 bases, with 21 bases between the two germline ends. CDR3 region: CASRGYRDLYPFF. The CDR3 coding sequence is TGTGCCAGCAGAGGATACAGGGATCTGTATCCGTTCTTC.

This chain connects TRBV6-5 to TRBJ1-1; tentative D call: TRBD1 (6 bases). Trimming removed 5 bases from V and 10 bases from J, with 20 bases in between. Germline V gene sequence: CDR1 MNHEY, CDR2 SVGAGI. The CDR3 consists of 14 residues. CDR3 loop: CASSNRDSNFSAFF. The DNA of the CDR3 is TGTGCCAGCAGTAACAGGGATTCGAACTTTTCAGCTTTCTTT.